The 14 T cell receptor beta chains given below trace back to one sample, sequenced in a study of regulatory dendritic cells for organ transplantation. Their antigens are not known. Profiling relied on immunoSEQ multiplex PCR, and the TCRdb table lists in-frame clones only, not all of them. The profile covers some 9,300 clones, with 80% appearing a single time and roughly 2.5% taken by the ten largest. Sorted subsets were CFSE-labeled and cultured less than six days with allogeneic dendritic cells. Sequenced sample: memory CD4+ T cells from blood cultured with dendritic cells. Stated subset: CD45RO+ memory T cells. The receptors were gathered from a human donor in good health.

The chain has TRBV7-2 and TRBJ1-2; weak D call: TRBD1 (5 bases). The length of the CDR3 is 14 residues. Trimming cost V 1 base and J 4 bases, with 10 bases left between them. CDR1 and CDR2 (germline): SGHTA, FQGNSA. The CDR3 here is CASSLELGGYGYTF. CDR3 nucleotide sequence: TGTGCCAGCAGCTTAGAATTGGGGGGCTATGGCTACACCTTC. The variable domain in full, with the rest retrieved from reference TRBV7-2 and TRBJ1-2, is GAGVSQSPSNKVTEKGKDVELRCDPISGHTALYWYRQSLGQGLEFLIYFQGNSAPDKSGLPSDRFSAERTGGSVSTLTIQRTQQEDSAVYLCASSLELGGYGYTFGSGTRLTVV.

The V and J genes are TRBV18 and TRBJ2-7, with 10 bases that match TRBD2. V was pared by 1 base and J by 3 bases, with 0 bases of the junction left unmatched. The CDR3 has 14 amino acids. Germline lookup yields CDR1 KGHSH and CDR2 LQKENI. The CDR3 nucleotides read TGTGCCAGCTCACCACGACTAGCGGGCTACGAGCAGTACTTC. This codes for CASSPRLAGYEQYF.

The CDR3 DNA follows: TGTGCCAGCAGTGGCTTGACCGGGGAGTTTAGAGCTTTCTTT. This gives the protein CASSGLTGEFRAFF. This chain links TRBV25-1 with TRBJ1-1; D not resolved. Germline values: CDR1 MGHDK, CDR2 SYGVNS. Trimming cost V 4 bases and J 10 bases, with 19 bases left between them. The CDR3 totals 14 residues.

V is TRBV5-1 and J is TRBJ2-5; TRBD2 matches at 7 bases. The germline V gene has CDR1 SGHRS and CDR2 YFSETQ. V lost 8 bases to trimming and J lost 0 bases; unmatched junction nucleotides: 4. This CDR3 is 13 amino acids long. CDR3 nucleotides: TGCGCCAGTACCGGGACTAACCAAGAGACCCAGTACTTC. It yields the protein CASTGTNQETQYF.

The chain recombines TRBV6-1 with TRBJ2-5; the D call may be TRBD1 or TRBD2 (5 bases each). Germline V gene lookup returns CDR1 MNHNS and CDR2 SASEGT. Trimming took off 6 bases at V and 5 bases at J, with 10 bases between the two ends. This CDR3 comprises 12 residues. The CDR3 nucleotides read TGTGCCAGCAGCGAGGGGTATGAGACCCAGTACTTC. Translated: CASSEGYETQYF.

The V gene is TRBV7-2, the J gene TRBJ2-4, with 7 positions matching TRBD1. Germline V gene lookup returns CDR1 SGHTA and CDR2 FQGNSA. With V trimmed by 5 bases and J by 6 bases, 4 bases remained unmatched. The CDR3 covers 13 residues. The CDR3 DNA is TGTGCCAGCAGCCCCGACAGGGTAAACATTCAGTACTTC. Translating it yields CASSPDRVNIQYF.

Here the CDR3 reads CAISEPKAAMQPQHF. The DNA of the CDR3 is TGTGCCATCAGTGAGCCGAAAGCCGCGATGCAGCCCCAGCATTTT. This chain connects TRBV10-3 to TRBJ1-5; D not resolved. The CDR3 length is 15 residues. Germline V CDR1 and CDR2: ENHRY, SYGVKD. V was pared by 2 bases and J by 7 bases, with 15 bases between.

The chain combines TRBV11-2 with TRBJ2-7; the D gene is possibly TRBD1 (5 bases). There are 14 residues in the CDR3. CDR1 is SGHAT, CDR2 FQNNGV, per germline. Between the trimmed V and J ends, which lost 0 bases and 5 bases, there was a span of 11 bases. CDR3 region: CASSLDRVGHEQYF. The DNA of the CDR3 is TGTGCCAGCAGCTTAGACAGGGTGGGCCACGAGCAGTACTTC.

This clone is a singleton in its sample. The chain employs TRBV11-3 and TRBJ2-3, with D possibly being TRBD1 or TRBD2 (5 bases each). The length of the CDR3 is 13 residues. Germline V CDR1 and CDR2: SGHNT, YENEEA. V was cut by 1 base and J by 3 bases, with 5 bases left in between. CDR3: CASSLGGTDTQYF. CDR3 coding DNA: TGTGCCAGCAGCTTAGGGGGGACAGATACGCAGTATTTT.

V is TRBV2 and J is TRBJ2-2, with TRBD1 matching over 8 bases. The CDR3 covers 12 residues. Per the germline V gene, CDR1 is SNHLY and CDR2 is FYNNEI. Losses at the gene ends were 6 bases for V and 7 bases for J; bases not matched to a gene: 1. The CDR3 coding sequence is TGTGCCAGCAGCACAGGGGGCGGGGAGCTGTTTTTT. Translating gives CASSTGGGELFF.

This clone has just a few counts. The V and J genes are TRBV7-2 and TRBJ2-5; TRBD1 might be the D (6 bases). CDR1 SGHTA and CDR2 FQGNSA come from the germline V gene. This CDR3 contains 13 residues. Trimming left V 5 bases short and J 4 bases short, with 11 bases between. CDR3 nucleotides: TGTGCCAGCAGCCAGGGGAAGCGAGAGACCCAGTACTTC. As protein: CASSQGKRETQYF.

The chain has TRBV18 and TRBJ1-1; TRBD1 is a possible D gene (6 bases). The CDR3 consists of 14 residues. V shed 5 bases and J shed 12 bases, with 22 bases lying between them. Germline-derived CDR1 and CDR2 are KGHSH and LQKENI. The CDR3 sequence is CASSTTGHPFWSFF. Here the CDR3 DNA reads TGTGCCAGCTCAACAACGGGACACCCATTCTGGTCTTTCTTT.

The V and J genes are TRBV7-9 and TRBJ2-7; D gene ambiguous. Trimming took 3 bases from V and 0 from J, leaving 9 bases between them. Germline V lookup: CDR1 SEHNR, CDR2 FQNEAQ (reference sequence). The length of the CDR3 is 14 residues. This CDR3 is CASSFGQPSYEQYF. DNA of the CDR3: TGTGCCAGCAGCTTCGGGCAGCCCTCCTACGAGCAGTACTTC.

The V gene is TRBV15, the J gene TRBJ1-2; a weak D match, TRBD1 (6 bases). CDR1 LNHNV and CDR2 YYDKDF come from the germline V gene (reference sequence). Trimming shortened V by 1 base and J by 7 bases, and 16 bases separated the two germline ends. The CDR3 totals 15 residues. This CDR3 reads CATSRVIEQGPGYTF. The CDR3 region has the DNA TGTGCCACCAGCAGAGTCATAGAACAGGGCCCTGGCTACACCTTC.